This passage covers 28 T cell receptor beta chains from one sample sequenced in a study of blood T cell repertoires in COVID-19. Method: immunoSEQ multiplex PCR; TCRdb's copy keeps in-frame clones and lacks some. The repertoire consists of approximately 260,000 clones, with roughly 90% occurring once and the leading ten covering approximately 7.9%. Material: peripheral blood. The origin of the receptors is a man aged 55-75 years who had recovered from COVID-19.

The chain recombines TRBV2 with TRBJ2-5; D perhaps matches TRBD1 (5 bases). The CDR3 consists of 12 residues. The germline V gene has CDR1 SNHLY and CDR2 FYNNEI. V lost 4 bases and J 5 bases, leaving 8 bases between the germline ends. Here the CDR3 reads CASSAGIETQYF. Here the CDR3 DNA reads TGTGCCAGCAGTGCAGGGATTGAGACCCAGTACTTC.

The chain links TRBV29-1 to TRBJ2-7; 11 positions agree with TRBD1. With V trimmed by 0 bases and J by 5 bases, 6 bases remained unmatched. Germline V gives CDR1 SQVTM, CDR2 ANQGSEA. CDR3 length equals 15 residues. In DNA form, the CDR3 reads TGCAGCGTTGAAGATCTTGGGACAGGGGGGAACGAGCAGTACTTC. Protein: CSVEDLGTGGNEQYF.

This clone was detected only a few times. The chain combines TRBV3-1 (or the pseudogene TRBV3-2) with TRBJ1-6; 10 bases agree with TRBD1. There are 16 residues in the CDR3. Trimming removed 4 bases from V and 8 bases from J; junction bases left unmatched: 8. Germline V gene sequence: CDR1 LGHDT, CDR2 YNNKEL (reference sequence). CDR3 sequence: CASSPAWTGGYSPLHF. The CDR3, as DNA: TGTGCCAGCAGCCCCGCTTGGACAGGGGGATATTCACCCCTCCACTTT.

The chain uses TRBV9 and TRBJ1-6, with no clear D. Germline loops: CDR1 SGDLS, CDR2 YYNGEE. The CDR3 contains 16 residues. Trimming pared 0 bases from V and 5 bases from J, leaving 12 bases between. The CDR3 bases are TGTGCCAGCAGCGTAGAGGCGGGCGCAGATAATTCACCCCTCCACTTT. It yields the protein CASSVEAGADNSPLHF.

This clone was picked up one time. The CDR3 is CASRRQGARTDTQYF. In nucleotides, the CDR3 is TGTGCCAGCAGACGACAGGGGGCGAGGACAGATACGCAGTATTTT. V usage is TRBV6-5 and J usage is TRBJ2-3; 10 positions match TRBD1. Trimming at V came to 6 bases and at J to 3 bases, leaving 6 bases not matched to a gene. This CDR3 is 15 amino acids long. CDR1 and CDR2 from the germline V gene are MNHEY and SVGAGI.

This clone was seen ten or more times. This chain uses TRBV5-4 with TRBJ1-4; TRBD1 matches at 9 bases. V gave up 1 base and J gave up 11 bases; unmatched junction bases: 6. Looked up from germline, CDR1 is SGHNT and CDR2 is YYREEE (reference sequence). This CDR3 has 14 residues. CDR3 DNA sequence: TGTGCCAGCAGCTTGACCGGGACAGGGCCTAAACTGTTTTTT. It is translated as CASSLTGTGPKLFF.

The chain employs TRBV7-2 and TRBJ1-5, with 8 bases that match TRBD1. Per the germline V gene, CDR1 is SGHTA and CDR2 is FQGNSA. V shed 5 bases and J 10 bases; nucleotides not matched to a gene: 7. The CDR3 length is 13 residues. The CDR3 loop is CASSTRGLIPQHF. In DNA, the CDR3 is TGTGCCAGCAGCACCAGGGGGCTGATCCCCCAGCATTTT.

The chain is built from TRBV19 and TRBJ2-2; the D gene is possibly TRBD1 (6 bases). The CDR3 is 15 amino acids. Trimming removed 7 bases from V and 4 bases from J, with 16 bases in between. Germline V gene lookup returns CDR1 LNHDA and CDR2 SQIVND (reference sequence). The CDR3 DNA sequence: TGTGCCAGTACCCGGACCTACAGGGTCACCGGGGAGCTGTTTTTT. Amino acids: CASTRTYRVTGELFF.

This chain uses TRBV3-1 (or the pseudogene TRBV3-2) with TRBJ1-5, with 11 bases aligning to TRBD1. The CDR3 consists of 18 residues. The V and J ends lost 1 base and 3 bases, in that order; junction bases with no gene match: 8. CDR1 is LGHDT and CDR2 is YNNKEL in the germline V gene (reference sequence). The CDR3 nucleotides read TGTGCCAGCAGCCAAGGATACGGACAGGGGGCGACCAATCAGCCCCAGCATTTT. It specifies CASSQGYGQGATNQPQHF.

This clone was observed a few times. The J gene is TRBJ1-6, the V gene TRBV12-3 or TRBV12-4; TRBD1 is a possible D gene (5 bases). The V gene lost 7 bases and the J gene lost 10 bases, with 14 bases spanning the gap. The CDR3 runs 13 residues. The CDR3 DNA reads as TGTGCCAGCATGCTCAGGGTAGGCTCACCCCTCCACTTT. This codes for CASMLRVGSPLHF.

This clone turned up a few times. The rearrangement uses TRBV27 and TRBJ1-4; unclear D gene. The V gene lost 1 base and the J gene lost 5 bases, with 8 bases spanning the gap. This CDR3 is built from 14 residues. Germline assignment: CDR1 MNHEY and CDR2 SMNVEV (reference sequence). Here the CDR3 DNA reads TGTGCCAGCAGTTTATTCCAGAGGAATGAAAAACTGTTTTTT. Translated: CASSLFQRNEKLFF.

The chain has TRBV24-1 and TRBJ2-4; the match to TRBD1 covers 9 bases. The CDR3 has 16 residues. The trim removed 4 bases at V and 7 bases at J, leaving 10 bases unmatched. Germline V gene sequence: CDR1 KGHDR, CDR2 SFDVKD. For the CDR3, the DNA is TGTGCCACCAGTGACCGGGACAGGGTTCTTGGGAACATTCAGTACTTC. It translates to CATSDRDRVLGNIQYF.

The rearrangement joins TRBV2 to TRBJ1-1; tentatively, D is TRBD1 (6 bases). The V end was cut by 4 bases, the J end by 0 bases, with 12 bases between. The germline gives CDR1 SNHLY, CDR2 FYNNEI. CDR3 length: 15 residues. The CDR3 loop is CASSGGDTLNTEAFF. The DNA for the CDR3 is TGTGCCAGCAGTGGTGGGGACACTTTGAACACTGAAGCTTTCTTT.

This clone has a handful of counts. The J gene is TRBJ2-2, the V gene TRBV24-1, with D unresolved. Germline assignment: CDR1 KGHDR and CDR2 SFDVKD. V gave up 5 bases and J gave up 6 bases, with 6 bases separating them. The CDR3 has 12 residues. CDR3 coding DNA: TGTGCCACCAGTGGGCATTCCGGGGAGCTGTTTTTT. Its protein is CATSGHSGELFF.

The chain employs TRBV6-5 and TRBJ2-7, with TRBD1 identical over 9 bases. Trimming removed 5 bases from V and 3 bases from J; junction bases left unmatched: 5. Per germline, CDR1 MNHEY and CDR2 SVGAGI. The CDR3 has 14 amino acids. CDR3 residues: CASSKTGGYYEQYF. In DNA form, the CDR3 reads TGTGCCAGCAGTAAGACAGGGGGTTACTACGAGCAGTACTTC.

V is TRBV19 and J is TRBJ1-4; TRBD1 matches 9 bases. From germline, CDR1 is LNHDA and CDR2 SQIVND (reference sequence). This CDR3 spans 14 amino acids. V trimming: 5 bases; J trimming: 13 bases; junction bases outside the gene matches: 11. The DNA for the CDR3 is TGTGCCAGTAGTTACAGGGGGCGCAGTCCTGGACTGTTTTTT. It encodes CASSYRGRSPGLFF.

J is TRBJ2-5 and V is TRBV5-1, with 8 nucleotides matching TRBD1. This CDR3 comprises 14 residues. The germline V gene has CDR1 SGHRS and CDR2 YFSETQ. V shed 5 bases, J shed 7 bases, and the junction held 10 bases outside the gene matches. The CDR3 sequence is CASRSTGDLGTQYF. CDR3 DNA sequence: TGCGCCAGCAGATCGACAGGGGATTTGGGGACCCAGTACTTC. Based on the CDR3 plus reference TRBV5-1 and TRBJ2-5, the full variable domain is KAGVTQTPRYLIKTRGQQVTLSCSPISGHRSVSWYQQTPGQGLQFLFEYFSETQRNKGNFPGRFSGRQFSNSRSEMNVSTLELGDSALYLCASRSTGDLGTQYFGPGTRLLVL.

The genes are TRBV3-1 (or the pseudogene TRBV3-2) and TRBJ1-4; a weak D match, TRBD1 (6 bases). Trimming left V 0 bases short and J 7 bases short, with 12 bases between. Germline V gives CDR1 LGHDT, CDR2 YNNKEL (reference sequence). The CDR3 runs to 15 residues. CDR3 sequence reads: CASSQDGLGGEKLFF. CDR3 in DNA: TGTGCCAGCAGCCAAGATGGGCTAGGGGGTGAAAAACTGTTTTTT.

The chain recombines TRBV18 with TRBJ2-1; TRBD1 matches at 7 bases. The V gene's germline CDR1 is KGHSH and CDR2 LQKENI. J was trimmed by 7 bases and V by 3 bases; bases with no gene match: 18. This CDR3 has 18 amino acids. The DNA for the CDR3 is TGTGCCAGCTCACCTCCATTGAGGGGGCGAAGGGAAAGGAATGAGCAGTTCTTC. Encoded protein: CASSPPLRGRRERNEQFF. Together with reference TRBV18 and TRBJ2-1, the CDR3 gives the full variable domain: NAGVMQNPRHLVRRRGQEARLRCSPMKGHSHVYWYRQLPEEGLKFMVYLQKENIIDESGMPKERFSAEFPKEGPSILRIQQVVRGDSAAYFCASSPPLRGRRERNEQFFGPGTRLTVL.

The rearrangement uses TRBV6-5 and TRBJ2-7, with 9 positions matching TRBD1. Germline-derived CDR1 and CDR2 are MNHEY and SVGAGI. This CDR3 comprises 15 residues. The V segment lost 6 bases and the J segment 1 base; nucleotides outside the gene matches: 7. The CDR3 bases are TGTGCCAGCAGACGATCCGGACAGGGGTCCTACGAGCAGTACTTC. Amino acids: CASRRSGQGSYEQYF.

This clone is a singleton in its sample. The genes are TRBV25-1 and TRBJ1-6, with D uncertain. The length of the CDR3 is 13 residues. Germline CDR1 MGHDK, CDR2 SYGVNS. V was clipped by 4 bases and J by 4 bases, with 5 bases between them. The CDR3: CASSGQYNSPLHF. In DNA, the CDR3 is TGTGCCAGCAGTGGCCAGTATAATTCACCCCTCCACTTT. Together with reference TRBV25-1 and TRBJ1-6, the CDR3 gives the full variable domain: EADIYQTPRYLVIGTGKKITLECSQTMGHDKMYWYQQDPGMELHLIHYSYGVNSTEKGDLSSESTVSRIRTEHFPLTLESARPSHTSQYLCASSGQYNSPLHFGNGTRLTVT.

The rearrangement joins TRBV6-5 to TRBJ2-3; 8 nucleotides agree with TRBD1. CDR1 is MNHEY and CDR2 is SVGAGI in the germline V gene. This CDR3 contains 15 residues. V was pared by 2 bases and J by 3 bases, with 4 bases of the junction left unmatched. CDR3 protein: CASSYMDRVTDTQYF. CDR3 nucleotides: TGTGCCAGCAGTTACATGGACAGGGTGACAGATACGCAGTATTTT.

V usage is TRBV5-1 and J usage is TRBJ2-5; 10 nucleotides agree with TRBD1. V shed 3 bases, J shed 5 bases, and the junction held 4 bases outside the gene matches. Germline V gene sequence: CDR1 SGHRS, CDR2 YFSETQ. The CDR3 is 14 residues long. The CDR3 DNA sequence: TGCGCCAGCAGCTGGACAGGGGGTCCGGAGACCCAGTACTTC. Amino acids: CASSWTGGPETQYF. The whole variable domain, remainder taken from reference TRBV5-1 and TRBJ2-5, is KAGVTQTPRYLIKTRGQQVTLSCSPISGHRSVSWYQQTPGQGLQFLFEYFSETQRNKGNFPGRFSGRQFSNSRSEMNVSTLELGDSALYLCASSWTGGPETQYFGPGTRLLVL.

The chain uses TRBV7-6 and TRBJ1-6, with TRBD1 identical over 8 bases. V lost 3 bases to trimming and J lost 5 bases; unmatched junction nucleotides: 3. The CDR3 loop spans 15 amino acids. The germline V gene encodes CDR1 SGHVS and CDR2 FNYEAQ. The CDR3 nucleotides read TGTGCCAGCAGCTTTCAACAGGGGGATAATTCACCCCTCCACTTT. It specifies CASSFQQGDNSPLHF.

The V call is TRBV7-9, the J call TRBJ2-7; 9 bases line up with TRBD1. The CDR3 length is 15 residues. Germline lookup yields CDR1 SEHNR and CDR2 FQNEAQ (reference sequence). V was clipped by 7 bases and J by 7 bases; unmatched bases: 14. The chain's CDR3 is CASTELGTGRGEQYF. As DNA, the CDR3 is TGTGCCAGCACTGAGCTCGGGACAGGGAGGGGGGAGCAGTACTTC.

The rearrangement links TRBV9 to TRBJ1-6; D not resolved. Germline V lookup: CDR1 SGDLS, CDR2 YYNGEE. The V gene lost 3 bases and the J gene lost 7 bases, with 11 bases spanning the gap. The CDR3 consists of 14 residues. The CDR3 protein is CASSAQNSNSPLHF. CDR3 coding DNA: TGTGCCAGCAGCGCACAGAATTCGAATTCACCCCTCCACTTT.

V usage is TRBV10-3 and J usage is TRBJ2-1; 9 bases match TRBD1. The V gene's germline CDR1 is ENHRY and CDR2 SYGVKD. CDR3 length equals 14 residues. The trim removed 10 bases at V and 5 bases at J, leaving 9 bases unmatched. In DNA form, the CDR3 reads TGTGCCACCAAAGGGACAGGGTCGAACAATGAGCAGTTCTTC. Translating gives CATKGTGSNNEQFF.

The V gene is TRBV5-6, the J gene TRBJ1-3; D remains unclear. Germline CDR1 SGHDT, CDR2 YYEEEE. This CDR3 spans 16 amino acids. V was pared by 4 bases and J by 0 bases, with 14 bases between. CDR3 residues: CASSERSGSSGNTIYF. The CDR3, as DNA: TGTGCCAGCAGCGAGAGGTCCGGAAGCTCTGGAAACACCATATATTTT.